The rows below give T cell receptor beta chains drawn from one sample of a study of identical twins. TCRdb reprocessed the 5' RACE reads with MiXCR, giving one entry per CDR3 protein. The table records over 250,000 distinct CDR3 sequences, roughly 9.8% of them present only once. These records were also assigned to another study, of yellow fever vaccine responses in identical twins.

Sequencing input: CD8+ T cells sorted from blood. These receptors all stem from a woman between 18 and 29 years old in good health. CDR3s leave out the opening cysteine and the closing phenylalanine or tryptophan. The D gene is left open where the match is weak.

D gene	V gene	J gene	CDR3 protein
TRBD1	TRBV5-5	TRBJ1-1	ASSLRPGTVMNTEAF
TRBD2	TRBV2	TRBJ2-7	ASRAAGGQYEQY
TRBD1	TRBV12-3/TRBV12-4	TRBJ1-1	ASSRTGAEAF
NA	TRBV6-1	TRBJ1-5	ASTPTGGANQPQH
TRBD1	TRBV4-2	TRBJ2-2	ASSEDRVGELF
NA	TRBV19	TRBJ2-1	ASSTLDGTSFYRDYNEQF
NA	TRBV10-3	TRBJ2-7	AISDQDFYEQY
NA	TRBV7-6	TRBJ1-4	ASSGLDEKLF
TRBD1	TRBV29-1	TRBJ2-2	SVDLGTDRPTGELF
NA	TRBV20-1	TRBJ2-1	SAWPRLNNEQF
TRBD1	TRBV7-9	TRBJ2-1	ASSYPDRGLDEQF
NA	TRBV6-2/TRBV6-3	TRBJ2-7	ASSYSSSTYEQY
TRBD1	TRBV7-9	TRBJ2-7	ASSGGQVYEQY
NA	TRBV30	TRBJ2-7	AWYLGYEQY
NA	TRBV7-9	TRBJ2-7	ASRWGSYEQY
TRBD2	TRBV4-3	TRBJ2-3	ASSPLNSGKTDTQY
NA	TRBV7-9	TRBJ2-3	AALEEDTQY
TRBD1	TRBV12-3/TRBV12-4	TRBJ2-7	ASSTGQGFYEQY
TRBD1	TRBV12-3/TRBV12-4	TRBJ1-2	ASRDGQGSYT
TRBD2	TRBV6-4	TRBJ2-7	ASSDAESGGEEWVFEQY
TRBD1	TRBV18	TRBJ1-1	ASSYQTGVMNTEAF
NA	TRBV25-1	TRBJ2-7	ASSEYLAGSYEQY
NA	TRBV21-1	TRBJ1-1	ASSKGRGRGGNTEAF
TRBD1	TRBV28	TRBJ2-6	ASSSEGGDRGSGANVLT
NA	TRBV20-1	TRBJ2-3	SARDIPEDLLTDTQY
TRBD1	TRBV19	TRBJ1-1	ASMTQGRTEAF
TRBD1	TRBV15	TRBJ2-7	ATSLGTDYEQY
TRBD2	TRBV4-1	TRBJ2-2	ASSQVSGERTGELF
TRBD1	TRBV27	TRBJ2-7	ASSLRPGQAEQY
TRBD1	TRBV5-1	TRBJ2-3	ASSFLTGVSTDTQY
TRBD1	TRBV12-3/TRBV12-4	TRBJ2-1	ASSFGDSGFQF
TRBD2	TRBV7-3	TRBJ2-5	ASSPVGGETQY
TRBD2	TRBV4-3	TRBJ2-5	ASSQDLASGRAGETQY
NA	TRBV3-1	TRBJ2-7	ASSPPGLTHAYEQY
TRBD1	TRBV4-3	TRBJ2-1	ASSHETGGLFYNEQF
NA	TRBV5-1	TRBJ2-7	ASSLSDFYEQY
NA	TRBV7-9	TRBJ2-7	ASSLDRQFPYEQY
TRBD2	TRBV7-9	TRBJ2-7	ASSAGTSDRLYEQY
TRBD1	TRBV12-3/TRBV12-4	TRBJ2-7	ASSTGAVSYEQY
NA	TRBV12-3/TRBV12-4	TRBJ2-7	ASSLGQGFTYEQY
NA	TRBV7-9	TRBJ1-2	ASSLESAWPNYGYT